Listed here is a single T cell receptor (beta chain). What it recognizes is unknown. This CDR3 region has 16 residues. The J segment lost 3 bases and the V segment lost 3 bases, leaving 10 bases of the junction unmatched. This sample is drawn from a study of T-cell reconstitution after alpha-beta-depleted transplantation in children. Study findings and constraints: After transplant, high TCRbeta diversity at day 60 in some patients arose from surviving recipient T cells and thymic progenitors. A year post-transplant, T-cell counts and diversity derived mostly from newly produced T cells. Alpha-beta T cells about two months after transplant reportedly derived from several hundred expanded graft clones.

It was with unique molecular identifiers that the TCRbeta library was prepared. TCRdb re-called the PCR reads through MiXCR, storing one row per CDR3 protein. The sample includes hundreds of thousands of distinct CDR3 sequences, over 10% of them seen just once. The TCR was taken from a male patient younger than 18 who had a stem cell transplant for acute myeloid leukemia, so the T cells may come from the graft donor. The chain uses TRBV12-3 or TRBV12-4 and TRBJ2-7, with 8 bases aligning to TRBD2. This specimen was PBMCs, mostly from graft donor cells, taken 360 days after TCRalphabeta/CD19-depleted stem cell transplant. CDR3 region: CASSLLSGTPYYEQYF. CDR3 nucleotide sequence: TGTGCCAGCAGTTTGCTTAGCGGGACGCCTTACTACGAGCAGTACTTC.